The clone carrying this T cell receptor (beta chain) has ten or more counts. From unsorted bulk tissue weighing roughly 19-34 mg, DNA and RNA were co-extracted. There were over 85% viable tumor cells in every single sample of tumor. This specimen belongs to a study of tumor-infiltrating lymphocytes in primary liver carcinoma. The CDR3 is 15 amino acids. The trim removed 1 base at V and 0 bases at J, leaving 3 bases unmatched. Germline loops: CDR1 SQVTM, CDR2 ANQGSEA. Priming with a constant-region primer yielded TCR beta cDNA from 500 ng total RNA. Sequencing libraries for TCR beta derived from three nested multiplex PCR rounds that used slightly modified ARM-PCR. The first two PCR rounds, around 11 cycles each, used TRBV1-TRBV30 forward primers and a C-beta reverse primer. TCRdb re-derived calls from the multiplex PCR reads in MiXCR, one entry per CDR3 protein. The sample lists tens of thousands of distinct CDR3 sequences, about 80% occurring once.

The chain joins TRBV29-1 to TRBJ2-3, with 8 bases aligning to TRBD2. The sequencing input was liver tumor tissue from sampling region 3. Subset specified: tumor region T3, left-lateral pole. The receptor was derived from a man aged 40-49 years with primary liver carcinoma and hepatitis B virus infection. The CDR3 DNA sequence: TGCAGCGTTGAAGGTAGCGGGGAGAGCACAGATACGCAGTATTTT. Its protein is CSVEGSGESTDTQYF.